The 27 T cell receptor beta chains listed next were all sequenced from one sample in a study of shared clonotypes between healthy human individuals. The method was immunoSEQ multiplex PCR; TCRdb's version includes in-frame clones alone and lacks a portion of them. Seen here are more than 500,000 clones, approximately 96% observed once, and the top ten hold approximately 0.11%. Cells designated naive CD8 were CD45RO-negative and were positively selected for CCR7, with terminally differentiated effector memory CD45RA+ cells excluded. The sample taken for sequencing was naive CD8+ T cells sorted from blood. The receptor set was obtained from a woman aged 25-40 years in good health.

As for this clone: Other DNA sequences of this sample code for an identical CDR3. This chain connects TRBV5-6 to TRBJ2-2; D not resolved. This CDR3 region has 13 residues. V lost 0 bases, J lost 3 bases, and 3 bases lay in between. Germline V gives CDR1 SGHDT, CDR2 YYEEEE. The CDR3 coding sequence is TGTGCCAGCAGCTTGGGAGACACCGGGGAGCTGTTTTTT. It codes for CASSLGDTGELFF.

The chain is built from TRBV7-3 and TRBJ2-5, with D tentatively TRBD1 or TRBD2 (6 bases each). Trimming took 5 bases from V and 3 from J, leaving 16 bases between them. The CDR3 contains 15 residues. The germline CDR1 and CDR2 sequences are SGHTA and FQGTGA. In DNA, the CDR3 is TGTGCCAGCAGCCCACTCGGGGGCTCGGAAGAGACCCAGTACTTC. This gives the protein CASSPLGGSEETQYF.

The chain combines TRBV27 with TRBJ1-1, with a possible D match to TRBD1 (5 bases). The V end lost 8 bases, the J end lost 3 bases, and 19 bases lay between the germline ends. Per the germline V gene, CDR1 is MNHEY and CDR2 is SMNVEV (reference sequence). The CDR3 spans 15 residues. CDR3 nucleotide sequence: TGTGCCAGCCCTGGGGCTTTAGGCGGGGACACTGAAGCTTTCTTT. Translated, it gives CASPGALGGDTEAFF.

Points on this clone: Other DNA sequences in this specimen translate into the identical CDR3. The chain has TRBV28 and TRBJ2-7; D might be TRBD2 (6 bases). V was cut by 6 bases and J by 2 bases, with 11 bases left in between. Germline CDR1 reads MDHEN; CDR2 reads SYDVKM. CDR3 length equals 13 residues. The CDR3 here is CASSLGGPYEQYF. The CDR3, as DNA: TGTGCCAGCAGCCTGGGGGGACCCTACGAGCAGTACTTC.

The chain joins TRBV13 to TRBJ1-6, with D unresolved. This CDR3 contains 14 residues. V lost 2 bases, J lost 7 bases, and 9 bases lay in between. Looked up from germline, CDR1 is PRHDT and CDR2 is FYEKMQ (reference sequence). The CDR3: CASSLFYRNSPLHF. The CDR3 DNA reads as TGTGCCAGCAGCTTATTTTATAGGAATTCACCCCTCCACTTT. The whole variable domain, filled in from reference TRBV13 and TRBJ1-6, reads AAGVIQSPRHLIKEKRETATLKCYPIPRHDTVYWYQQGPGQDPQFLISFYEKMQSDKGSIPDRFSAQQFSDYHSELNMSSLELGDSALYFCASSLFYRNSPLHFGNGTRLTVT.

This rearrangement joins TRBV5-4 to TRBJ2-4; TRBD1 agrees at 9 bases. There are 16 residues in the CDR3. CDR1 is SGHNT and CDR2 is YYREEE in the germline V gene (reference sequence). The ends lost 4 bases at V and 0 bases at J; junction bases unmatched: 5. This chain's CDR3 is CASSMDRGLAKNIQYF. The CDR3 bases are TGTGCCAGCAGCATGGACAGGGGATTAGCCAAAAACATTCAGTACTTC.

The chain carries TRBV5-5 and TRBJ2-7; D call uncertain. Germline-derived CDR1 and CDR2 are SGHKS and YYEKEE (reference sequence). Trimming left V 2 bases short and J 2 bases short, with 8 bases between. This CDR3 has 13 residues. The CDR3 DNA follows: TGTGCCAGCAGCTTCGGGCTGACCTACGAGCAGTACTTC. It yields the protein CASSFGLTYEQYF.

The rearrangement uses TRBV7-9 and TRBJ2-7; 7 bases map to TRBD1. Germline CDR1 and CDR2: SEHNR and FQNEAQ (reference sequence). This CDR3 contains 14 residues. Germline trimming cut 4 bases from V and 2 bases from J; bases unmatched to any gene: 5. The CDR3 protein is CASSSQGQTYEQYF. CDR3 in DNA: TGTGCCAGCAGCTCCCAGGGACAGACCTACGAGCAGTACTTC.

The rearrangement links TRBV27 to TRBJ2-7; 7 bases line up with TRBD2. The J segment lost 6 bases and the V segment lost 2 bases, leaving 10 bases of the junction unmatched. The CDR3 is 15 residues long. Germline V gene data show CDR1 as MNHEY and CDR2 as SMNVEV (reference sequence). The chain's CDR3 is CASSLNGGSGGEQYF. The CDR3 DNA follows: TGTGCCAGCAGTTTAAATGGCGGGAGCGGCGGCGAGCAGTACTTC.

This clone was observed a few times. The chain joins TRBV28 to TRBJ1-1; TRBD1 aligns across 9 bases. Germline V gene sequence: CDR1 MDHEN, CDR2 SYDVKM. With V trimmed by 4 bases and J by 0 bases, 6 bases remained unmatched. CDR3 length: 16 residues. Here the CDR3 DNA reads TGTGCCAGCAGTTACGGGACAGGGCGATTGAACACTGAAGCTTTCTTT. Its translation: CASSYGTGRLNTEAFF.

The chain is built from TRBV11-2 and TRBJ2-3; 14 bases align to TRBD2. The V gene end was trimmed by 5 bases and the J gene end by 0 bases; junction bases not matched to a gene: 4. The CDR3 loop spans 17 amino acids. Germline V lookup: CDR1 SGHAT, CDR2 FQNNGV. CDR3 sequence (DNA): TGTGCCAGCAGCAGGAGACTAGCGGGAGGGAGCACAGATACGCAGTATTTT. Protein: CASSRRLAGGSTDTQYF.

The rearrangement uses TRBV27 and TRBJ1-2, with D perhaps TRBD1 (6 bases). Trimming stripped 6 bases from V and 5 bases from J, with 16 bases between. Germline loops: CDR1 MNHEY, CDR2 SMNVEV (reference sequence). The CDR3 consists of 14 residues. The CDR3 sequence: CASSPTGTPYGYTF. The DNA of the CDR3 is TGTGCCAGCAGCCCGACCGGGACACCTTATGGCTACACCTTC.

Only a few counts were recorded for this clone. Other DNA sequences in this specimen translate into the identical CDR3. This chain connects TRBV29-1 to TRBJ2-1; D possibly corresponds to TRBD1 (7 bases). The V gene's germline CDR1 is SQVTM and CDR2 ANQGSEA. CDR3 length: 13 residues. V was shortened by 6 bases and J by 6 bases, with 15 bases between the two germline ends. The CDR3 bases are TGCAGCGTCGGGGGACAGTCTGGCAATGAGCAGTTCTTC. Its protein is CSVGGQSGNEQFF.

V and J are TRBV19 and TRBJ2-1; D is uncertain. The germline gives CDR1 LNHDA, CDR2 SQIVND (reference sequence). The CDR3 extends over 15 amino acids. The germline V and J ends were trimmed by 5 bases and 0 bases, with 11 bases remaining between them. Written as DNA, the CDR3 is TGTGCCAGTAGTCAGCCAATGAGCTCCTACAATGAGCAGTTCTTC. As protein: CASSQPMSSYNEQFF.

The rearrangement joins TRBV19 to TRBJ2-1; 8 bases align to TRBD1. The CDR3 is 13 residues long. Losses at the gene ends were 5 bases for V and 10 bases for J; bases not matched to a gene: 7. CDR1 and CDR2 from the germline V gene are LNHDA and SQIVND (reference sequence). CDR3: CASSEVTGAEQFF. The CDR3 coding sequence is TGTGCCAGTAGTGAAGTGACAGGGGCCGAGCAGTTCTTC.

The CDR3 DNA sequence: TGTGCCAGCAGTGAAACTAGCGGGACCTACGAGCAGTACTTC. It is translated as CASSETSGTYEQYF. The chain uses TRBV2 and TRBJ2-7, with TRBD2 matching over 10 bases. The CDR3 covers 14 residues. V was pared by 2 bases and J by 2 bases, with 0 bases of the junction left unmatched. In germline, CDR1 is SNHLY, CDR2 FYNNEI.

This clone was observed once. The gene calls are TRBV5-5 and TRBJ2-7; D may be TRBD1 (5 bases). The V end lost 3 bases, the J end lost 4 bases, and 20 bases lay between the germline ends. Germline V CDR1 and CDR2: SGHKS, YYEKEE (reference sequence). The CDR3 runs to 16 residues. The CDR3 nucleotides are TGTGCCAGCAGCTCAACGAAAGGGGTTCCGAGGTACGAGCAGTACTTC. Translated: CASSSTKGVPRYEQYF.

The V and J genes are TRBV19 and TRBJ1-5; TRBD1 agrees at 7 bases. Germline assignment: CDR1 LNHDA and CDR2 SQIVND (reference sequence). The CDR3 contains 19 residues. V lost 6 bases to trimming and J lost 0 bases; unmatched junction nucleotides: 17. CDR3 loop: CASRSLWLPGTDSNQPQHF. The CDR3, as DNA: TGTGCCAGTAGATCGCTCTGGCTCCCCGGGACAGATAGCAATCAGCCCCAGCATTTT.

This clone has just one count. The CDR3 DNA reads TGTGCCAGCAGCTATGACGATTACAATGAGCAGTTCTTC. Protein sequence: CASSYDDYNEQFF. The chain couples TRBV7-7 to TRBJ2-1; D is unclear. Looked up from germline, CDR1 is SSHAT and CDR2 is FNYEAQ (reference sequence). The ends were cut back, 4 bases at V and 4 bases at J, with 8 bases in the middle. This CDR3 region has 13 residues.

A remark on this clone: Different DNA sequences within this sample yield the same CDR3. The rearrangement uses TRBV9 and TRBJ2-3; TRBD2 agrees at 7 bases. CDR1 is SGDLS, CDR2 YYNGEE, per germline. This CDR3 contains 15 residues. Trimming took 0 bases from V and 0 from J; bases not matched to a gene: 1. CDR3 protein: CASSVGGSSTDTQYF. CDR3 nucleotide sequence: TGTGCCAGCAGCGTAGGCGGGAGTAGCACAGATACGCAGTATTTT.

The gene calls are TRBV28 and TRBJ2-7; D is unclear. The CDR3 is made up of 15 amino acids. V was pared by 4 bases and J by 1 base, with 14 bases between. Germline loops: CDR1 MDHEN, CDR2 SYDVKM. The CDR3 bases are TGTGCCAGCAGTTCGGCCGACGGGTATTCCTACGAGCAGTACTTC. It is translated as CASSSADGYSYEQYF.

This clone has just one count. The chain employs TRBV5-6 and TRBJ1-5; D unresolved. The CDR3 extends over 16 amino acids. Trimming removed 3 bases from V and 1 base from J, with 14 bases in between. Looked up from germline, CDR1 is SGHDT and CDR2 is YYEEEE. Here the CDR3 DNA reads TGTGCCAGCAGCTCTTGGGAGGTCGTGAGCAATCAGCCCCAGCATTTT. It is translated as CASSSWEVVSNQPQHF.

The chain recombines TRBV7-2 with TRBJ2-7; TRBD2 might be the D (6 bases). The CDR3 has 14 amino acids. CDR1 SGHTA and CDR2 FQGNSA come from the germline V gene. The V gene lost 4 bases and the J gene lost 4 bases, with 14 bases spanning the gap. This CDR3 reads CASSWGGLKYEQYF. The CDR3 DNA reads TGTGCCAGCAGCTGGGGCGGACTAAAATACGAGCAGTACTTC.

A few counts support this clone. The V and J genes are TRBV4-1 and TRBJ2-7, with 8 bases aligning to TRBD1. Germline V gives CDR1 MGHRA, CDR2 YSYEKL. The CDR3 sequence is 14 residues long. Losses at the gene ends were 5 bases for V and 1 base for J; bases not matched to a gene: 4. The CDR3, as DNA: TGCGCCAGCAGCTCACAGGGGGAGTCCTACGAGCAGTACTTC. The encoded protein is CASSSQGESYEQYF.

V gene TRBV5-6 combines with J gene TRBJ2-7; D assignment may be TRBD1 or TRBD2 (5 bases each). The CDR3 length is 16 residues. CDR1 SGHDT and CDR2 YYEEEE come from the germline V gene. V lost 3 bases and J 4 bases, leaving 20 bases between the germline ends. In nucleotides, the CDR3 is TGTGCCAGCAGCTCATTTCAGGGAGATCGGAGTTACGAGCAGTACTTC. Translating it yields CASSSFQGDRSYEQYF.

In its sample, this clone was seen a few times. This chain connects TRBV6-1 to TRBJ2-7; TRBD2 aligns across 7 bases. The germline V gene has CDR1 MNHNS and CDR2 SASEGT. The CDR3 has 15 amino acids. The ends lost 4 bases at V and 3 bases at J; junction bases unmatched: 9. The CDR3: CASSGLGLKGYEQYF. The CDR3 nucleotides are TGTGCCAGCAGTGGATTGGGACTAAAGGGCTACGAGCAGTACTTC.

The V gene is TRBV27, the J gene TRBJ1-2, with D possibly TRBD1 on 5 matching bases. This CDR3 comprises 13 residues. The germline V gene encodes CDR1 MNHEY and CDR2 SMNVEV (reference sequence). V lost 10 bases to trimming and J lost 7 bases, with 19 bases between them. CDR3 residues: CATAREVGRGYTF. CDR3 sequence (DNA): TGTGCCACCGCCAGGGAGGTTGGACGTGGCTACACCTTC.